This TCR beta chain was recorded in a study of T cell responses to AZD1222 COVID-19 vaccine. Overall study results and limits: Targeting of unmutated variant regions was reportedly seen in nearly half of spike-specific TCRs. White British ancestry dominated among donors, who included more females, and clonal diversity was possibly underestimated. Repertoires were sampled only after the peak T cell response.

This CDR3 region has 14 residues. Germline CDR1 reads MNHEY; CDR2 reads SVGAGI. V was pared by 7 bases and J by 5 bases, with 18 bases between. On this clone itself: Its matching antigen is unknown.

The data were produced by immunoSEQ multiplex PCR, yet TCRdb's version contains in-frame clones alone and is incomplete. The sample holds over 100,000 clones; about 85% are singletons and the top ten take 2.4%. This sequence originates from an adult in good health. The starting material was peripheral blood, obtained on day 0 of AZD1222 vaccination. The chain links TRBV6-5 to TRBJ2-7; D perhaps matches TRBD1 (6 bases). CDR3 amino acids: CASKGTNRVDEQYF. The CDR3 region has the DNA TGTGCCAGCAAGGGGACAAACCGAGTCGACGAGCAGTACTTC.